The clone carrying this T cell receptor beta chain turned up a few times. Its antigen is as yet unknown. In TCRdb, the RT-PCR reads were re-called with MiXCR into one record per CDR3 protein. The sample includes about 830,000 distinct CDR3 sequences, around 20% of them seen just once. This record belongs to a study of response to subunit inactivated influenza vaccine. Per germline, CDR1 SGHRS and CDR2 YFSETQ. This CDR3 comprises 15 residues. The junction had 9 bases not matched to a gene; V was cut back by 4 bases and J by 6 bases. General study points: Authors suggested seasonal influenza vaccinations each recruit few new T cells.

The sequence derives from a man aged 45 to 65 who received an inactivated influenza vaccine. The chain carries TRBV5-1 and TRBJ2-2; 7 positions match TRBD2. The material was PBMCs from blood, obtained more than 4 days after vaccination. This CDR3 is CASSPGTKSSGELFF. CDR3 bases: TGCGCCAGCAGCCCCGGGACTAAGTCTTCCGGGGAGCTGTTTTTT. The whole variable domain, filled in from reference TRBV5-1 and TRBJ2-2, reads KAGVTQTPRYLIKTRGQQVTLSCSPISGHRSVSWYQQTPGQGLQFLFEYFSETQRNKGNFPGRFSGRQFSNSRSEMNVSTLELGDSALYLCASSPGTKSSGELFFGEGSRLTVL.